This TCR beta chain is drawn from a study of blood T cell repertoires in COVID-19. Whole-study context: Sample material is recorded as cDNA or gDNA derived from T cells, B-cell-depleted T cells, or PBMCs.

There are a few counts of this clone. The CDR3 is 15 residues long. Trimming took off 4 bases at V and 4 bases at J, with 18 bases between the two ends. From germline, CDR1 is SGHKS and CDR2 YYEKEE (reference sequence). Here immunoSEQ multiplex PCR was the method, and the copy in TCRdb shows in-frame clones only, minus some. The sample carries fewer than 200,000 clones, roughly 83% recorded once. The chain recombines TRBV5-5 with TRBJ2-7, with a weak D call TRBD2 (7 bases). The origin of this receptor is a human donor in a cohort sampled during active COVID-19. The sample consisted of peripheral blood. The CDR3 loop is CASSLSWGGSYEQYF. CDR3 in DNA: TGTGCCAGCAGCCTCTCGTGGGGGGGCTCGTACGAGCAGTACTTC. The full variable domain, in which reference TRBV5-5 and TRBJ2-7 provide the parts outside the CDR3, is DAGVTQSPTHLIKTRGQQVTLRCSPISGHKSVSWYQQVLGQGPQFIFQYYEKEERGRGNFPDRFSARQFPNYSSELNVNALLLGDSALYLCASSLSWGGSYEQYFGPGTRLTVT.